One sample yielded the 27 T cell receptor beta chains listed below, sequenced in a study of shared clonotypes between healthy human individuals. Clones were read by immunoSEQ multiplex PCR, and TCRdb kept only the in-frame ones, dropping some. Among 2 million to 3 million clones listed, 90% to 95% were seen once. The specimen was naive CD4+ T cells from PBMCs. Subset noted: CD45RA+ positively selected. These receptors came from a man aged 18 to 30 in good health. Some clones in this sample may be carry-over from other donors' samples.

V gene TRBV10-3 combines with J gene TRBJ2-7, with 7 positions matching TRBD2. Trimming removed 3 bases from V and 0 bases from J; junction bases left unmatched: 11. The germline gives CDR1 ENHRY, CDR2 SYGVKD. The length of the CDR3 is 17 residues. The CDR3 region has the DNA TGTGCCATCAGTGATCCGATTGAAGCGGGGAGCTCCTACGAGCAGTACTTC. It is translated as CAISDPIEAGSSYEQYF.

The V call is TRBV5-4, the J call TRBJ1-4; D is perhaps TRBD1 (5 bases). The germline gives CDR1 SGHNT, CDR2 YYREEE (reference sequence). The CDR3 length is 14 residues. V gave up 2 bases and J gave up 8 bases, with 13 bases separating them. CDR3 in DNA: TGTGCCAGCAGCTTCACCCAGGGAGAAGAAAAACTGTTTTTT. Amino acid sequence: CASSFTQGEEKLFF.

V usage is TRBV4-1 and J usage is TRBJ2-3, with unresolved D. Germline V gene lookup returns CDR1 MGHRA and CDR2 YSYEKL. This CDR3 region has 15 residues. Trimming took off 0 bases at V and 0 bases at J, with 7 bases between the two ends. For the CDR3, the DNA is TGCGCCAGCAGCCAAGAGAGTAGGAGCACAGATACGCAGTATTTT. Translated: CASSQESRSTDTQYF.

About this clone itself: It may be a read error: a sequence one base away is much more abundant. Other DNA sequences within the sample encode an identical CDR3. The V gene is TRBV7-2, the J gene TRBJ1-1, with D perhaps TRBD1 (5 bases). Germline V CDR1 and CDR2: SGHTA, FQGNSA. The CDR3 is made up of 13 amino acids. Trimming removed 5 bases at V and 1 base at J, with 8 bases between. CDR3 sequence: CASSLQENTEAFF. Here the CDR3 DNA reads TGTGCCAGCAGCCTACAGGAGAACACTGAAGCTTTCTTT.

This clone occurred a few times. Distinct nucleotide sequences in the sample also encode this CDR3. CDR3 bases: TGTGCCAGCAGCGTTGGACAGGGTAGCACTGAAGCTTTCTTT. It is translated as CASSVGQGSTEAFF. The chain combines TRBV9 with TRBJ1-1; 8 bases are a match to TRBD1. With 2 bases clipped from V and 4 bases from J, the junction kept 4 bases outside the gene matches. Germline V gene lookup returns CDR1 SGDLS and CDR2 YYNGEE. This CDR3 has 14 residues.

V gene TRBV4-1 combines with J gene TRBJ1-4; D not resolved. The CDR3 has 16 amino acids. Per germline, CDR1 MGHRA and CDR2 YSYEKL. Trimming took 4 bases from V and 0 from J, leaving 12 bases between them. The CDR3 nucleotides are TGCGCCAGCAGCCTCAGGACTTCGGCAACTAATGAAAAACTGTTTTTT. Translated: CASSLRTSATNEKLFF.

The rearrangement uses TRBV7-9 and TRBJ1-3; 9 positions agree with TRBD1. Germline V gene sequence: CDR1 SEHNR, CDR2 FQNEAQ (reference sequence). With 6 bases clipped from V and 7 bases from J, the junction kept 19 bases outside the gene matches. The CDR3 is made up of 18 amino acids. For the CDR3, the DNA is TGTGCCAGCAGACCGACCGGGACAGGGCCCCAATTCCGCAACACCATATATTTT. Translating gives CASRPTGTGPQFRNTIYF.

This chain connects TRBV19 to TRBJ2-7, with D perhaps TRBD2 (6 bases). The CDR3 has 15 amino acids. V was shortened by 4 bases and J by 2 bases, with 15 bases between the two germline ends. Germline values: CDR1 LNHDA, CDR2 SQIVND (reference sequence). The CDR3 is CASSTSGTSTYEQYF. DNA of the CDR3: TGTGCCAGTAGTACTTCCGGGACTTCTACCTACGAGCAGTACTTC.

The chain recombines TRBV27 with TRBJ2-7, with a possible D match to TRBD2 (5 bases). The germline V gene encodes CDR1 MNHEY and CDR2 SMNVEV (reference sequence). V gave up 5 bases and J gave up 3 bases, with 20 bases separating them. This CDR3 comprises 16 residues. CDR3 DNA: TGTGCCAGCAGTCTCCGAAGGGCCTCGGGAAACTACGAGCAGTACTTC. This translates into CASSLRRASGNYEQYF.

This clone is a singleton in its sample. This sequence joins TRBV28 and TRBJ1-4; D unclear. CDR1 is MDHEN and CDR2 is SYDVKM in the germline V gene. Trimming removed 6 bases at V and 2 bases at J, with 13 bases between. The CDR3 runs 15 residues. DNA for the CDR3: TGTGCCAGCAGAGCCCGCCGGGCTACTAATGAAAAACTGTTTTTT. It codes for CASRARRATNEKLFF. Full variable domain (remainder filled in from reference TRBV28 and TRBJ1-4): DVKVTQSSRYLVKRTGEKVFLECVQDMDHENMFWYRQDPGLGLRLIYFSYDVKMKEKGDIPEGYSVSREKKERFSLILESASTNQTSMYLCASRARRATNEKLFFGSGTQLSVL.

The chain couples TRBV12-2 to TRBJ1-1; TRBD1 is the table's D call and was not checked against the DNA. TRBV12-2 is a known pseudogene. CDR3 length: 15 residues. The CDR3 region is CASRLVIPGFIEAFF. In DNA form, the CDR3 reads TGTGCAAGTCGCTTAGTAATCCCAGGTTTCATTGAAGCTTTCTTT.

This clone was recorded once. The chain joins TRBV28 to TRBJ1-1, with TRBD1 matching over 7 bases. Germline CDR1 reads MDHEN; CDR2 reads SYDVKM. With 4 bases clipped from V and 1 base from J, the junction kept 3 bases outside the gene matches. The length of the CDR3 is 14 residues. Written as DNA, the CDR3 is TGTGCCAGCAGTTCCGGACAGGAGAACACTGAAGCTTTCTTT. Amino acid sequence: CASSSGQENTEAFF. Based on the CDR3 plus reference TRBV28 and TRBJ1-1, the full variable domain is DVKVTQSSRYLVKRTGEKVFLECVQDMDHENMFWYRQDPGLGLRLIYFSYDVKMKEKGDIPEGYSVSREKKERFSLILESASTNQTSMYLCASSSGQENTEAFFGQGTRLTVV.

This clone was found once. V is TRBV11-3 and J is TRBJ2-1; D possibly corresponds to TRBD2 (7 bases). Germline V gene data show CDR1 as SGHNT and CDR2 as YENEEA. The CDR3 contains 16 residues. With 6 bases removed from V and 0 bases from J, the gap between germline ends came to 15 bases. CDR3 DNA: TGTGCCAGCAGTCTAGAGGGAGGGGGCTCCTACAATGAGCAGTTCTTC. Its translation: CASSLEGGGSYNEQFF.

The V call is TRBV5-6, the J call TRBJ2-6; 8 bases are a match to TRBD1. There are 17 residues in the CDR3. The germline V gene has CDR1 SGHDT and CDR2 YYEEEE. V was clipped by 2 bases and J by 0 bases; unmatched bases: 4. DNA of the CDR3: TGTGCCAGCAGCTTTGGACAGGGAAGCTCTGGGGCCAACGTCCTGACTTTC. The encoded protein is CASSFGQGSSGANVLTF.

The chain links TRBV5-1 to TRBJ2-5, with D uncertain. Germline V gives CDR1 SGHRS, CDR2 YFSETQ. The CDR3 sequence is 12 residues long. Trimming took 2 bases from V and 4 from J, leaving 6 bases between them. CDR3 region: CASSFTGETQYF. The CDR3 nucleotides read TGCGCCAGCAGCTTCACCGGAGAGACCCAGTACTTC. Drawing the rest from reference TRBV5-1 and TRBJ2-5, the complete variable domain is KAGVTQTPRYLIKTRGQQVTLSCSPISGHRSVSWYQQTPGQGLQFLFEYFSETQRNKGNFPGRFSGRQFSNSRSEMNVSTLELGDSALYLCASSFTGETQYFGPGTRLLVL.

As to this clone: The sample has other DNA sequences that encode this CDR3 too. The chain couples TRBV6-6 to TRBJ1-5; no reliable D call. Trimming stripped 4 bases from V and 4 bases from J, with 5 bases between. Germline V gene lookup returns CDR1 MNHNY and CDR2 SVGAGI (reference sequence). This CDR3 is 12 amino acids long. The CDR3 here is CASSFLNQPQHF. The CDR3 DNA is TGTGCCAGCAGTTTCTTAAATCAGCCCCAGCATTTT.

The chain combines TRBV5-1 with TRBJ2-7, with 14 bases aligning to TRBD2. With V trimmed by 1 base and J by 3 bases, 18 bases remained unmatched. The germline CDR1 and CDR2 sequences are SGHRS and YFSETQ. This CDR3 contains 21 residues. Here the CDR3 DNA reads TGCGCCAGCAGCTTGTGGCCTCCGGGACTAGCGGGGGTGTCTCCCCTCTACGAGCAGTACTTC. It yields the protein CASSLWPPGLAGVSPLYEQYF.

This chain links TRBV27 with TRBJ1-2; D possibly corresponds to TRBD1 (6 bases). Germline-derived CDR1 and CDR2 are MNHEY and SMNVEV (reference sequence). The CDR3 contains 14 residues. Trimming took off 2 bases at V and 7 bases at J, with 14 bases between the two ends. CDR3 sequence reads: CASSLGGGPVGYTF. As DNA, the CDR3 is TGTGCCAGCAGTTTAGGAGGGGGTCCGGTTGGCTACACCTTC.

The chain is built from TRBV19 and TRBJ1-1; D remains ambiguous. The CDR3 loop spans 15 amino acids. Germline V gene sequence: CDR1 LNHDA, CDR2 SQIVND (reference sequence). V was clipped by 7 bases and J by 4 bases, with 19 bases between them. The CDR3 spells CASTPRGGVGTEAFF. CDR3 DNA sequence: TGTGCCAGTACCCCTCGAGGCGGGGTTGGCACTGAAGCTTTCTTT. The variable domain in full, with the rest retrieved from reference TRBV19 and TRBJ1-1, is DGGITQSPKYLFRKEGQNVTLSCEQNLNHDAMYWYRQDPGQGLRLIYYSQIVNDFQKGDIAEGYSVSREKKESFPLTVTSAQKNPTAFYLCASTPRGGVGTEAFFGQGTRLTVV.

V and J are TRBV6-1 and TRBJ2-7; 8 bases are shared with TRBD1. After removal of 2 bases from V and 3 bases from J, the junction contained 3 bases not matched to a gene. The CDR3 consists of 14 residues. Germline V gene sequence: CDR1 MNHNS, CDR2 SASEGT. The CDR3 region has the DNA TGTGCCAGCAGTGAACGACAGGGGTTCTACGAGCAGTACTTC. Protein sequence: CASSERQGFYEQYF.

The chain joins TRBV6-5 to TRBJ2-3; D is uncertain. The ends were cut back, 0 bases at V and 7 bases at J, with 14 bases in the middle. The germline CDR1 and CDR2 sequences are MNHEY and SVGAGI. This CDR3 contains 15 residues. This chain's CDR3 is CASSYSMAQPNTQYF. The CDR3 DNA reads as TGTGCCAGCAGTTACTCGATGGCTCAACCAAATACGCAGTATTTT.

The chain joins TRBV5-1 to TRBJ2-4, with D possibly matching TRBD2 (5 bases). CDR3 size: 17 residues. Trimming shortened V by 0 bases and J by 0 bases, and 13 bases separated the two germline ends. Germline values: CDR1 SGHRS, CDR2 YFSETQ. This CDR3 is CASSLGVRTLAKNIQYF. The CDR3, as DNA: TGCGCCAGCAGCTTGGGGGTCAGGACTCTAGCCAAAAACATTCAGTACTTC.

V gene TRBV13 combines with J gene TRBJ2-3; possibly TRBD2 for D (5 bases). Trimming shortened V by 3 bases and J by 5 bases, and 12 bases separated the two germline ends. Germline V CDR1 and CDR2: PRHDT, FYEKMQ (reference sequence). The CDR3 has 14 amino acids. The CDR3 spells CASSFRGSKDTQYF. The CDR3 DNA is TGTGCCAGCAGCTTTCGGGGTTCAAAAGATACGCAGTATTTT.

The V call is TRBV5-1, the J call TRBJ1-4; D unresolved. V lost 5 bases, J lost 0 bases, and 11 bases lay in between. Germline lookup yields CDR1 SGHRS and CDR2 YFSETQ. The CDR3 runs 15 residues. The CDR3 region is CASSEYGTTNEKLFF. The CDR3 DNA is TGCGCCAGCAGTGAATACGGGACAACTAATGAAAAACTGTTTTTT.

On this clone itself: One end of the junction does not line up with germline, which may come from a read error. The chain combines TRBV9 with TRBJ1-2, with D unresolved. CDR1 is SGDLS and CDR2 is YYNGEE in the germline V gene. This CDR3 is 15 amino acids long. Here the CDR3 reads CANSVKPYTVNGYTF. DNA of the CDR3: TGTGCCAACAGCGTCAAGCCCTATACAGTGAATGGCTACACCTTC.

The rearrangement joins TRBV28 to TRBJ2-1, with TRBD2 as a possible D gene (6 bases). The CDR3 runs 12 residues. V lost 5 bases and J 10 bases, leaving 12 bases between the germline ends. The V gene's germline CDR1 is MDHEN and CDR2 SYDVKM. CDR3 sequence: CASSLAPGEQFF. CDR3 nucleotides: TGTGCCAGCAGTCTAGCGCCAGGCGAGCAGTTCTTC.

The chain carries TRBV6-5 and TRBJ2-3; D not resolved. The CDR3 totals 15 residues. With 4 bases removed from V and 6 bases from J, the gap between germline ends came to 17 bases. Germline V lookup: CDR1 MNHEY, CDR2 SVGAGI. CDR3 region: CASSSYALAPDTQYF. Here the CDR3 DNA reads TGTGCCAGCAGTTCGTACGCCTTGGCCCCGGATACGCAGTATTTT.